The 2 T cell receptor beta chains in this list originate from one sample, sequenced in a study of T cell changes during pregnancy in multiple sclerosis. The assay was immunoSEQ multiplex PCR, and TCRdb's table has in-frame clones only and misses some. The table lists about 75,000 clones, nearly 95% of them singletons. The sample consisted of CD4+ T cells from peripheral blood mononuclear cells, taken after pregnancy. These receptors all stem from a female donor with multiple sclerosis, enrolled in a pregnancy study.

The genes are TRBV19 and TRBJ2-1; 8 bases match TRBD1. The germline V gene encodes CDR1 LNHDA and CDR2 SQIVND (reference sequence). The ends lost 6 bases at V and 0 bases at J; junction bases unmatched: 4. The length of the CDR3 is 15 residues. CDR3 amino acids: CASRPGGYSYNEQFF. As DNA, the CDR3 is TGTGCCAGTAGGCCAGGGGGCTACTCCTACAATGAGCAGTTCTTC.

The chain combines TRBV29-1 with TRBJ2-1; 10 positions match TRBD1. After removal of 4 bases from V and 8 bases from J, the junction contained 2 bases not matched to a gene. Germline lookup yields CDR1 SQVTM and CDR2 ANQGSEA. This CDR3 is built from 12 residues. CDR3 sequence reads: CSVVGQGHEQFF. As DNA, the CDR3 is TGCAGCGTTGTGGGACAGGGGCATGAGCAGTTCTTC.